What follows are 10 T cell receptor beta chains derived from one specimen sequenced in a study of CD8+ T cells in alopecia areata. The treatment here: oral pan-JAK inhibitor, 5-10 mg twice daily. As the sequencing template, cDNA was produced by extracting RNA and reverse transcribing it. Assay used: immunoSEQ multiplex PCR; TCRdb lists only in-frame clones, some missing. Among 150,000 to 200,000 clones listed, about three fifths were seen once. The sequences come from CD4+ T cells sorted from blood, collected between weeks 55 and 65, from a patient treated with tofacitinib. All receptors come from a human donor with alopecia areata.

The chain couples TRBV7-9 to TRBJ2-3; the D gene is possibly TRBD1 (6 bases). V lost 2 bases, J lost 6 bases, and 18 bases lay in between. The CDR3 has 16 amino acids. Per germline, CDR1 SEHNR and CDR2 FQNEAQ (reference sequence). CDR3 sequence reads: CASSLKGTRTWDTQYF. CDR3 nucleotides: TGTGCCAGCAGCTTAAAAGGGACAAGGACTTGGGATACGCAGTATTTT.

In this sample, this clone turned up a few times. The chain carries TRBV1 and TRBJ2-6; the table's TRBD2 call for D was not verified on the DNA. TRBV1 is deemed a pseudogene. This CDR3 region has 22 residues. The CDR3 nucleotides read TGCACCAGCAGCTTAATATCCGGTACTAGCGGGGGGCCTAGCTCTGGGGCCAACGTCCTGACTTTC. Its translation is CTSSLISGTSGGPSSGANVLTF.

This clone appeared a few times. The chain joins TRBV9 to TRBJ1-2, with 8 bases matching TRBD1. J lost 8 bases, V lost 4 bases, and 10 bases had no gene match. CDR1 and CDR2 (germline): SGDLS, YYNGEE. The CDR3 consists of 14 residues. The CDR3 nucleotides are TGTGCCAGCAGCTCAGACAGGGGTCCGCTCGGCTACACCTTC. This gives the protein CASSSDRGPLGYTF.

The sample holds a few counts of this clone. CDR3 sequence: CSAVAGAETQYF. As DNA, the CDR3 is TGCAGCGCCGTGGCAGGGGCCGAGACCCAGTACTTC. The V call is TRBV29-1, the J call TRBJ2-5, with D maybe TRBD1 (6 bases). Germline loops: CDR1 SQVTM, CDR2 ANQGSEA. The CDR3 has 12 amino acids. The ends were cut back, 7 bases at V and 5 bases at J, with 14 bases in the middle.

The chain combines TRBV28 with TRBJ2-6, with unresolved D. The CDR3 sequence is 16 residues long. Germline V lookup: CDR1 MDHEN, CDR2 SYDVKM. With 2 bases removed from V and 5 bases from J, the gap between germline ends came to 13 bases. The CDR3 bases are TGTGCCAGCAGTTTACCTTGGAGCTTGAGGGCCAACGTCCTGACTTTC. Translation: CASSLPWSLRANVLTF.

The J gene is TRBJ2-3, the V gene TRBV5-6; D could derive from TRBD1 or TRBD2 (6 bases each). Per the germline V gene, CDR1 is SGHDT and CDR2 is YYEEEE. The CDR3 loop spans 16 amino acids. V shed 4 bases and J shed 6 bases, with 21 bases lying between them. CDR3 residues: CASSPRGRGGADTQYF. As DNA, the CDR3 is TGTGCCAGCAGCCCCCGGGGGCGGGGTGGGGCCGATACGCAGTATTTT. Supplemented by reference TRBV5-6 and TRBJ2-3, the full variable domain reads DAGVTQSPTHLIKTRGQQVTLRCSPKSGHDTVSWYQQALGQGPQFIFQYYEEEERQRGNFPDRFSGHQFPNYSSELNVNALLLGDSALYLCASSPRGRGGADTQYFGPGTRLTVL.

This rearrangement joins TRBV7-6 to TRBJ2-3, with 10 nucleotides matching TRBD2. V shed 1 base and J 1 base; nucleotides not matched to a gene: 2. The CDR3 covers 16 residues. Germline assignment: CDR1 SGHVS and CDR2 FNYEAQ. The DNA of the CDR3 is TGTGCCAGCAGCTTAGATGGGACTAGCGGCACAGATACGCAGTATTTT. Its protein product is CASSLDGTSGTDTQYF. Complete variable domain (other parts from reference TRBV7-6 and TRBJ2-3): GAGVSQSPRYKVTKRGQDVALRCDPISGHVSLYWYRQALGQGPEFLTYFNYEAQQDKSGLPNDRFSAERPEGSISTLTIQRTEQRDSAMYRCASSLDGTSGTDTQYFGPGTRLTVL.

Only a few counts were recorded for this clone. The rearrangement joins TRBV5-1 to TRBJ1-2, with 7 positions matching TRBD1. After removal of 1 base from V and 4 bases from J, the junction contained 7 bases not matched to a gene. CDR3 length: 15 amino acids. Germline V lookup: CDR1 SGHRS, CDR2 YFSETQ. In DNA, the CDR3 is TGCGCCAGCAGCTTGCCGGACGGGACAGTCTATGGCTACACCTTC. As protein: CASSLPDGTVYGYTF.

CDR3 sequence reads: CASRRWGGNTEAFF. The CDR3 DNA reads TGTGCCAGCCGTCGTTGGGGGGGGAACACTGAAGCTTTCTTT. The chain combines TRBV2 with TRBJ1-1, with D possibly TRBD1 on 5 matching bases. Per germline, CDR1 SNHLY and CDR2 FYNNEI. Trimming removed 8 bases at V and 1 base at J, with 14 bases between. CDR3 length: 14 residues. The full variable domain, in which reference TRBV2 and TRBJ1-1 provide the parts outside the CDR3, is EPEVTQTPSHQVTQMGQEVILRCVPISNHLYFYWYRQILGQKVEFLVSFYNNEISEKSEIFDDQFSVERPDGSNFTLKIRSTKLEDSAMYFCASRRWGGNTEAFFGQGTRLTVV.

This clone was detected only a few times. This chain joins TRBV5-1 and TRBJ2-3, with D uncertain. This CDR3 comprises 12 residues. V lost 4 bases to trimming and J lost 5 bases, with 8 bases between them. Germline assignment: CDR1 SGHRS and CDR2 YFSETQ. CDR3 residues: CASSPGEDTQYF. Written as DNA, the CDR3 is TGCGCCAGCAGCCCCGGAGAAGATACGCAGTATTTT.